The 32 T cell receptor beta chains in this list originate from one sample, sequenced in a study of blood T cell repertoires in COVID-19. TCRdb's copy holds only in-frame clones and misses some; the assay was immunoSEQ multiplex PCR. The sample consists of some 180,000 clones, roughly 80% of them appearing once. Material for sequencing was peripheral blood. Receptors originate from a man between 45 and 60 years old who had recovered from COVID-19.

The genes are TRBV28 and TRBJ1-2, with 8 nucleotides matching TRBD1. After removal of 10 bases from V and 2 bases from J, the junction contained 9 bases not matched to a gene. CDR1 is MDHEN, CDR2 SYDVKM, per germline. The CDR3 consists of 14 residues. As DNA, the CDR3 is TGTGCCACGGATGGGACAGGTCCGAACTATGGCTACACCTTC. Its translation: CATDGTGPNYGYTF.

The V gene is TRBV4-3, the J gene TRBJ2-2, with 13 positions matching TRBD2. The CDR3 is made up of 20 amino acids. Germline CDR1 reads LGHNA; CDR2 reads YSLEER. V was pared by 4 bases and J by 3 bases, with 14 bases of the junction left unmatched. CDR3 bases: TGCGCCAGCAGCCTTTTTTGGGCGGGACTAGCGGGACGGTACACCGGGGAGCTGTTTTTT. This gives the protein CASSLFWAGLAGRYTGELFF.

This chain connects TRBV25-1 to TRBJ2-1; TRBD2 agrees at 8 bases. This CDR3 contains 15 residues. After removal of 2 bases from V and 4 bases from J, the junction contained 4 bases not matched to a gene. Germline CDR1 MGHDK, CDR2 SYGVNS. The CDR3 sequence is CASSETGLDYNEQFF. CDR3 nucleotides: TGTGCCAGCAGTGAAACGGGACTAGATTACAATGAGCAGTTCTTC.

J is TRBJ1-2 and V is TRBV25-1, with TRBD1 matching over 10 bases. Germline V gives CDR1 MGHDK, CDR2 SYGVNS. The CDR3 has 15 residues. Trimming cost V 2 bases and J 7 bases; bases outside gene matches: 7. For the CDR3, the DNA is TGTGCCAGCAGTGAAATCGGGACAGGGGCCTCTGGCTACACCTTC. It yields the protein CASSEIGTGASGYTF.

The genes are TRBV5-1 and TRBJ2-5; 11 bases fit TRBD2. The CDR3 spans 15 residues. V shed 4 bases, J shed 4 bases, and the junction held 6 bases outside the gene matches. Germline CDR1 SGHRS, CDR2 YFSETQ. CDR3: CASSIAGGPSETQYF. The CDR3 DNA reads as TGCGCCAGCAGCATAGCGGGAGGGCCGTCAGAGACCCAGTACTTC. Using reference TRBV5-1 and TRBJ2-5 for the parts outside the CDR3, the full variable domain is KAGVTQTPRYLIKTRGQQVTLSCSPISGHRSVSWYQQTPGQGLQFLFEYFSETQRNKGNFPGRFSGRQFSNSRSEMNVSTLELGDSALYLCASSIAGGPSETQYFGPGTRLLVL.

The chain recombines TRBV7-8 with TRBJ1-1, with D unclear. This CDR3 comprises 13 residues. CDR1 SGHVS and CDR2 FQNEAQ come from the germline V gene. The germline V and J ends were trimmed by 4 bases and 7 bases, with 13 bases remaining between them. In DNA form, the CDR3 reads TGTGCCAGCAGCTCCTCACTCGGGGTTGAAGCTTTCTTT. Amino acid sequence: CASSSSLGVEAFF.

The DNA for the CDR3 is TGTGCCAGCAGCTTACCGGGACAGGGGGCAGATACGCAGTATTTT. It specifies CASSLPGQGADTQYF. The J gene is TRBJ2-3, the V gene TRBV5-8, with TRBD1 matching 11 bases. The V gene end was trimmed by 2 bases and the J gene end by 4 bases; junction bases not matched to a gene: 3. The CDR3 extends over 15 amino acids. In germline, CDR1 is SGHTS, CDR2 YDEGEE.

The CDR3 DNA reads as TGTGCCAGCAGTAAGACAGCGAGCTCCTACAATGAGCAGTTCTTC. As protein: CASSKTASSYNEQFF. The chain links TRBV27 to TRBJ2-1; the D gene is possibly TRBD1 (5 bases). The CDR3 is 15 amino acids. V shed 5 bases and J shed 0 bases, with 11 bases lying between them. Germline CDR1 MNHEY, CDR2 SMNVEV (reference sequence).

The chain has TRBV5-5 and TRBJ1-4, with D possibly matching TRBD1 (6 bases). The V end was cut by 4 bases, the J end by 0 bases, with 16 bases between. The CDR3 length is 17 residues. The germline CDR1 and CDR2 sequences are SGHKS and YYEKEE (reference sequence). In DNA, the CDR3 is TGTGCCAGCAGCCCTGAACAGGGAACTGCAACTAATGAAAAACTGTTTTTT. This translates into CASSPEQGTATNEKLFF.

The J gene is TRBJ2-1, the V gene TRBV7-2; TRBD2 is a possible D gene (7 bases). The CDR3 spans 16 residues. Trimming pared 5 bases from V and 1 base from J, leaving 15 bases between. Germline-derived CDR1 and CDR2 are SGHTA and FQGNSA. DNA for the CDR3: TGTGCCAGCAGCATAGTAGGGGGGGCGTCCTACAATGAGCAGTTCTTC. The encoded protein is CASSIVGGASYNEQFF.

This clone has ten or more counts. This chain joins TRBV28 and TRBJ1-6; D remains ambiguous. Germline CDR1 MDHEN, CDR2 SYDVKM. The CDR3 spans 12 residues. V was trimmed by 4 bases and J by 10 bases, leaving 8 bases between them. The CDR3 is CASSSPGSPLHF. The CDR3 DNA follows: TGTGCCAGCAGTTCTCCAGGATCACCCCTCCACTTT.

This chain links TRBV15 with TRBJ1-5; 7 bases match TRBD1. V lost 4 bases to trimming and J lost 7 bases; unmatched junction nucleotides: 7. The CDR3 runs 14 residues. Per the germline V gene, CDR1 is LNHNV and CDR2 is YYDKDF (reference sequence). The CDR3 sequence is CATSKDRAAQPQHF. The DNA for the CDR3 is TGTGCCACCAGCAAAGACAGGGCGGCCCAGCCCCAGCATTTT.

This chain links TRBV19 with TRBJ2-1; the match to TRBD2 covers 7 bases. This CDR3 is 16 amino acids long. Germline CDR1 reads LNHDA; CDR2 reads SQIVND (reference sequence). The V segment lost 6 bases and the J segment 7 bases; nucleotides outside the gene matches: 15. CDR3 sequence reads: CASRSPSGDPKNEQFF. The CDR3 region has the DNA TGTGCCAGTAGATCACCTAGCGGAGACCCTAAGAATGAGCAGTTCTTC.

The chain recombines TRBV29-1 with TRBJ2-7; 8 nucleotides align to TRBD2. J gave up 2 bases and V 4 bases, and 7 bases lay outside the gene matches. The CDR3 loop spans 14 amino acids. Germline-derived CDR1 and CDR2 are SQVTM and ANQGSEA. The CDR3 region has the DNA TGCAGCGTTGCCCCCGCGGGACTAGCCTACGAGCAGTACTTC. Its protein is CSVAPAGLAYEQYF.

Remarks on this clone: The junction does not match germline at one end; this may be a read error. This sequence joins TRBV6-1 and TRBJ1-2; 8 nucleotides agree with TRBD1. Germline V gene data show CDR1 as MNHNS and CDR2 as SASEGT. The CDR3 loop spans 15 amino acids. The CDR3 reads CAGSERINRGGGYTF. For the CDR3, the DNA is TGTGCCGGCAGTGAAAGGATTAACAGGGGGGGAGGCTACACCTTC.

The rearrangement joins TRBV19 to TRBJ1-5, with 8 bases aligning to TRBD1. V dropped 5 bases and J dropped 6; count of bases not matched to a gene: 12. Germline CDR1 and CDR2: LNHDA and SQIVND (reference sequence). The CDR3 is made up of 16 amino acids. CDR3 coding DNA: TGTGCCAGTAGTCCCACCGGGACAGGTGTCAGTCAGCCCCAGCATTTT. Amino acid sequence: CASSPTGTGVSQPQHF.

V and J are TRBV19 and TRBJ2-2; 10 nucleotides agree with TRBD1. CDR3 size: 14 residues. The V gene end was trimmed by 9 bases and the J gene end by 0 bases; junction bases not matched to a gene: 1. Germline loops: CDR1 LNHDA, CDR2 SQIVND (reference sequence). The CDR3 reads CASGTGANTGELFF. The CDR3 nucleotides read TGTGCCAGCGGGACAGGGGCGAACACCGGGGAGCTGTTTTTT.

The genes are TRBV2 and TRBJ2-1; D may be TRBD1 (6 bases). This CDR3 has 15 amino acids. The V end lost 4 bases, the J end lost 3 bases, and 13 bases lay between the germline ends. Germline V gives CDR1 SNHLY, CDR2 FYNNEI. CDR3 amino acids: CASSVEGGHYNEQFF. The CDR3 nucleotides are TGTGCCAGCAGTGTTGAAGGGGGTCACTACAATGAGCAGTTCTTC.

The chain couples TRBV20-1 to TRBJ2-1, with 7 bases aligning to TRBD2. J lost 0 bases, V lost 3 bases, and 17 bases had no gene match. Germline V gene lookup returns CDR1 DFQATT and CDR2 SNEGSKA (reference sequence). The CDR3 runs to 19 residues. CDR3 amino acids: CSASYLSGIHQSSYNEQFF. The CDR3 bases are TGCAGTGCTAGTTACTTGAGCGGGATCCACCAGAGCTCCTACAATGAGCAGTTCTTC.

The chain couples TRBV9 to TRBJ2-3; D is undetermined. CDR3 length: 15 residues. Trimming stripped 0 bases from V and 0 bases from J, with 8 bases between. Germline CDR1 SGDLS, CDR2 YYNGEE. CDR3 in DNA: TGTGCCAGCAGCGTAGCTGACGGGAGCACAGATACGCAGTATTTT. Translated, it gives CASSVADGSTDTQYF.

CDR3 nucleotides: TGTGCCAGCTCAATGTCGGCGGGGGCCTACGAGCAGTACTTC. This translates into CASSMSAGAYEQYF. The V gene is TRBV18, the J gene TRBJ2-7; 7 bases fit TRBD2. CDR3 length: 14 amino acids. The V gene end was trimmed by 5 bases and the J gene end by 2 bases; junction bases not matched to a gene: 6. CDR1 and CDR2 from the germline V gene are KGHSH and LQKENI.

The chain couples TRBV4-1 to TRBJ2-3; weak D call: TRBD2 (5 bases). The ends were cut back, 3 bases at V and 6 bases at J, with 10 bases in the middle. Germline lookup yields CDR1 MGHRA and CDR2 YSYEKL. The CDR3 has 13 amino acids. The CDR3 bases are TGCGCCAGCAGCCATGATAGCGTGGATACGCAGTATTTT. Residues: CASSHDSVDTQYF.

The chain uses TRBV10-1 and TRBJ1-2, with D possibly TRBD1 on 5 matching bases. CDR3 length: 15 residues. Deletions cut 5 bases from V and 7 bases from J, with 20 bases between. Germline CDR1 WNHNN, CDR2 SYGVQD (reference sequence). CDR3 amino acids: CASSLTERSRCGYTF. CDR3 coding DNA: TGCGCCAGCAGTCTGACAGAGAGATCTCGTTGTGGCTACACCTTC.

The V gene is TRBV5-6, the J gene TRBJ2-5; maybe TRBD2 (6 bases). CDR1 is SGHDT, CDR2 YYEEEE, per germline. Trimming removed 0 bases from V and 1 base from J, with 7 bases in between. This CDR3 comprises 14 residues. The CDR3 nucleotides are TGTGCCAGCAGCTTGGTGCGGGGCCAAGAGACCCAGTACTTC. Its translation: CASSLVRGQETQYF.

The V call is TRBV2, the J call TRBJ2-1, with 8 bases that match TRBD2. CDR1 SNHLY and CDR2 FYNNEI come from the germline V gene. This CDR3 region has 13 residues. V shed 2 bases, J shed 12 bases, and the junction held 6 bases outside the gene matches. In DNA form, the CDR3 reads TGTGCCAGCAGTGAAATTAGCCTAGCGGGGCAGTTCTTC. It specifies CASSEISLAGQFF.

This chain joins TRBV13 and TRBJ2-7; D possibly corresponds to TRBD2 (5 bases). Germline V gene sequence: CDR1 PRHDT, CDR2 FYEKMQ (reference sequence). The V gene lost 5 bases and the J gene lost 4 bases, with 18 bases spanning the gap. This CDR3 comprises 15 residues. CDR3: CASSLGGPGIYEQYF. The CDR3 DNA sequence: TGTGCCAGCAGCCTTGGCGGGCCAGGAATATACGAGCAGTACTTC.

This rearrangement joins TRBV18 to TRBJ1-5; D perhaps matches TRBD1 (6 bases). CDR3 length: 14 residues. V lost 6 bases to trimming and J lost 5 bases, with 14 bases between them. Germline V gene lookup returns CDR1 KGHSH and CDR2 LQKENI. This CDR3 reads CASSLQGPDQPQHF. CDR3 DNA sequence: TGTGCCAGCTCGCTACAGGGTCCCGATCAGCCCCAGCATTTT.

The chain is built from TRBV28 and TRBJ2-7, with a possible D match to TRBD1 (6 bases). Germline V gene data show CDR1 as MDHEN and CDR2 as SYDVKM. With 8 bases removed from V and 0 bases from J, the gap between germline ends came to 14 bases. The CDR3 is 14 amino acids. CDR3 DNA: TGTGCCAGCTACTCTGGGGGCAACTCCTACGAGCAGTACTTC. Its protein product is CASYSGGNSYEQYF.

The V gene is TRBV5-1, the J gene TRBJ2-1; D call uncertain. The CDR3 is made up of 14 amino acids. Germline assignment: CDR1 SGHRS and CDR2 YFSETQ. V was pared by 0 bases and J by 2 bases, with 6 bases between. The CDR3 here is CASSLDAAYNEQFF. In DNA form, the CDR3 reads TGCGCCAGCAGCTTGGATGCAGCCTACAATGAGCAGTTCTTC.

The chain links TRBV7-2 to TRBJ2-7, with a tentative D call TRBD2 (6 bases). V was shortened by 1 base and J by 6 bases, with 19 bases between the two germline ends. The germline V gene has CDR1 SGHTA and CDR2 FQGNSA. CDR3 length: 16 residues. The CDR3: CASSLGIGGATAEQYF. DNA of the CDR3: TGTGCCAGCAGCTTAGGAATAGGAGGGGCGACCGCCGAGCAGTACTTC.

A few counts support this clone. This rearrangement joins TRBV12-3 or TRBV12-4 to TRBJ1-1; 7 nucleotides align to TRBD1. This CDR3 region has 13 residues. Trimming removed 8 bases from V and 5 bases from J; junction bases left unmatched: 8. The CDR3 sequence is CASGAGGITEAFF. As DNA, the CDR3 is TGTGCCAGCGGAGCAGGGGGGATTACTGAAGCTTTCTTT.

This chain uses TRBV7-2 with TRBJ2-7, with 11 bases fitting TRBD2. Germline CDR1 is SGHTA and CDR2 is FQGNSA. This CDR3 region has 17 residues. The V and J ends lost 4 bases and 2 bases, in that order; junction bases with no gene match: 10. CDR3 DNA sequence: TGTGCCAGCAGCTCTGGGGTACTAGCGGGAGTCCCCTACGAGCAGTACTTC. It translates to CASSSGVLAGVPYEQYF.